The TCR beta chain under discussion was sequenced for a study of early T cells in non-severe SARS-CoV-2 infection. Looking at the study overall: Sequencing of unsorted whole blood was done on bulk RNA, leaving chains unpaired.

Separate cDNA molecules each had unique molecular identifiers attached to them. TCRdb passed the 5' RACE reads through MiXCR, listing each CDR3 protein once. The sample lists 100,000 to 120,000 distinct CDR3 sequences; 10% to 15% were seen once. The TCR sequence derives from an adult who was a healthcare worker with PCR-confirmed SARS-CoV-2 infection or an uninfected control (not recorded which). Sample: whole blood, taken at baseline.

Here the CDR3 reads CASSLKAVYGYTF. CDR3 coding DNA: TGTGCCAGCAGTCTAAAGGCGGTATATGGCTACACCTTC. The chain carries TRBV2 and TRBJ1-2; D is unclear. This CDR3 region has 13 residues. Trimming removed 5 bases from V and 5 bases from J, with 12 bases in between. Germline V gene sequence: CDR1 SNHLY, CDR2 FYNNEI.